This entry lists 7 T cell receptor beta chains sequenced from one sample in a study of blood T cells in healthy people across ages. The use of a sample-barcoded 5' primer and a J-beta primer mix characterized a second PCR of about 7 to 12 cycles. TCRdb re-called the 5' RACE reads through MiXCR, storing one row per CDR3 protein. The table has 550,000 to 600,000 distinct CDR3 sequences, around 48% seen once. The sequencing sample was made of blood. These receptor sequences come from a man at least 80 years old in good health.

The sample holds a few counts of this clonotype. A much bigger clone sits one base away, suggesting this may be a read error. The gene calls are TRBV6-6 and TRBJ2-1; 7 bases fit TRBD2. The J call may be faulty, since TRBJ2-7 better matches the DNA end. This CDR3 comprises 16 residues. Germline assignment: CDR1 MNHNY and CDR2 SVGAGI (reference sequence). The CDR3 spells CASSYGREFFVNEQYF. In nucleotides, the CDR3 is TGTGCCAGCAGTTACGGGCGGGAGTTCTTTGTCAATGAGCAGTACTTC.

The V and J genes are TRBV29-1 and TRBJ2-7; D not certain. V lost 4 bases and J 0 bases, leaving 4 bases between the germline ends. Germline-derived CDR1 and CDR2 are SQVTM and ANQGSEA. This CDR3 comprises 11 residues. DNA for the CDR3: TGCAGCGTTGCAAGCTCCTACGAGCAGTACTTC. Protein sequence: CSVASSYEQYF.

The chain links TRBV3-1 to TRBJ1-4, with 7 bases aligning to TRBD1. V was pared by 4 bases and J by 8 bases, with 13 bases of the junction left unmatched. Germline assignment: CDR1 LGHDT and CDR2 YNNKEL (reference sequence). The length of the CDR3 is 16 residues. CDR3 in amino acids: CASSRRDSQGWEKLFF. CDR3 coding DNA: TGTGCCAGCAGCCGGCGGGACAGCCAAGGGTGGGAAAAACTGTTTTTT.

The gene calls are TRBV2 and TRBJ2-1, with TRBD2 identical over 9 bases. Losses at the gene ends were 1 base for V and 9 bases for J; bases not matched to a gene: 10. The CDR3 consists of 16 residues. Germline loops: CDR1 SNHLY, CDR2 FYNNEI. The CDR3 region has the DNA TGTGCCAGCAGTGAAGGGACTAGCGCAAGTAGGGGTGAGCAGTTCTTC. Encoded protein: CASSEGTSASRGEQFF.

There are a few counts of this clonotype. The chain combines TRBV20-1 with TRBJ2-3, with a weak D call TRBD2 (6 bases). The germline V gene has CDR1 DFQATT and CDR2 SNEGSKA (reference sequence). Trimming pared 6 bases from V and 0 bases from J, leaving 16 bases between. This CDR3 spans 15 amino acids. The chain's CDR3 is CSARTGGISTDTQYF. The CDR3 DNA sequence: TGCAGTGCCCGAACCGGGGGTATCAGCACAGATACGCAGTATTTT.

V gene TRBV20-1 combines with J gene TRBJ2-7, with D possibly matching TRBD1 (5 bases). The CDR3 extends over 12 amino acids. The germline V gene has CDR1 DFQATT and CDR2 SNEGSKA (reference sequence). Trimming shortened V by 0 bases and J by 3 bases, and 6 bases separated the two germline ends. The CDR3 DNA reads TGCAGTGCTAGAGAACAGGTCTACGAGCAGTACTTC. It encodes CSAREQVYEQYF.

The rearrangement uses TRBV15 and TRBJ1-2, with unresolved D. V lost 1 base to trimming and J lost 3 bases, with 9 bases between them. The CDR3 extends over 14 amino acids. The germline CDR1 and CDR2 sequences are LNHNV and YYDKDF (reference sequence). The CDR3 is CATSRVPRDYGYTF. In DNA, the CDR3 is TGTGCCACCAGCAGAGTTCCACGGGACTATGGCTACACCTTC.